This entry is about one T cell receptor (beta chain). Its antigen is not known. The V end was cut by 3 bases, the J end by 7 bases, with 9 bases between. The germline CDR1 and CDR2 sequences are SGHAT and FQNNGV. The CDR3 runs to 12 residues. The data were obtained in a study of T cell clones after liver transplantation. Study in general: Immunosuppression withdrawal was tried within 2 years after liver transplantation in this trial. Tolerance: complete withdrawal held at least one year, liver enzymes staying within twice normal. Timepoints were pre-transplant, pre-withdrawal, and after withdrawal was completed or failed.

The method was immunoSEQ multiplex PCR; TCRdb's version includes in-frame clones alone and lacks a portion of them. The sample lists 98,000 or so clones; approximately 78% were seen once. Whole-study results and caveats: Migration into the graft, not deletion, may explain lost graft donor-reactive T cells.

The sequence came from a human donor who received a liver transplant. The V and J genes are TRBV11-2 and TRBJ1-1; possible D gene TRBD1, 5 bases. The sequences come from CD4+ T cells from blood, collected before liver transplant. The CDR3 sequence: CASSFRGDEAFF. CDR3 coding DNA: TGTGCCAGCAGCTTTCGGGGGGATGAAGCTTTCTTT. The whole variable domain, remainder taken from reference TRBV11-2 and TRBJ1-1, is EAGVAQSPRYKIIEKRQSVAFWCNPISGHATLYWYQQILGQGPKLLIQFQNNGVVDDSQLPKDRFSAERLKGVDSTLKIQPAKLEDSAVYLCASSFRGDEAFFGQGTRLTVV.